This T cell receptor beta chain was recovered during a study of blood T cell repertoires in COVID-19. Study-level background: Sites across the United States, Italy and Spain contributed samples from acute and convalescent COVID-19.

In the original workflow: Amplification from reference gene primers served as the basis for estimated nucleated cell counts. Assay used: immunoSEQ multiplex PCR; TCRdb lists only in-frame clones, some missing. The V and J calls and clone size are taken from that table; D and trimming were inferred from the DNA. The profile covers 150,000 to 200,000 clones, with under 80% appearing a single time and around 3% taken by the ten largest. Per the germline V gene, CDR1 is LNHDA and CDR2 is SQIVND (reference sequence). The CDR3 has 14 amino acids. V was clipped by 5 bases and J by 4 bases, with 13 bases between them.

The TCR originated in a man aged 65 to 79 with acute or convalescent COVID-19. Sequencing was carried out using peripheral blood. The V call is TRBV19, the J call TRBJ2-3, with TRBD1 as a possible D gene (5 bases). CDR3 amino acids: CASSFTGSADTQYF. The CDR3 nucleotides are TGTGCCAGTAGTTTCACAGGTTCGGCAGATACGCAGTATTTT.